A selection of T cell receptor beta chains follows, all from one sample in a study of shared clonotypes between healthy human individuals. Only in-frame clones appear in the TCRdb table, and some are missing; sequencing was by immunoSEQ multiplex PCR. The sample lists some 2,500,000 clones, more than 85% occurring once. The sample taken for sequencing was naive CD4+ T cells from PBMCs. The receptors come from a man between 18 and 29 years old in good health. Some clones in this sample may be carry-over from other donors' samples. Both conserved end residues are trimmed from each CDR3. Each record gives: J gene, V gene, CDR3 protein.

TRBJ1-5,TRBV27,ASRSFGLHSNQPQH
TRBJ1-2,TRBV28,ASRYKDRNYGYT
TRBJ2-5,TRBV6-6,ASSGQETQY
TRBJ1-5,TRBV21-1,ASSKEVQSNQPQH
TRBJ2-3,TRBV27,ASSFQRRDTQY
TRBJ2-1,TRBV9,ASSPQGFGYNEQF
TRBJ2-3,TRBV5-5,ASSWLAGRGTDTQY
TRBJ2-7,TRBV5-1,ASSTSGGLISYEQY
TRBJ2-1,TRBV7-9,ASSLAGGVDEQF
TRBJ2-4,TRBV7-9,ASSDRGVNIQY
TRBJ2-7,TRBV6-5,ASSYEGETGREQY
TRBJ1-5,TRBV28,ASSSRRGPQH
TRBJ2-1,TRBV9,ASGSGTNSYNEQF
TRBJ2-3,TRBV12-5,ASGPGGGADTQY
TRBJ1-5,TRBV6-6,ASSLSNQPQH
TRBJ2-4,TRBV6-1,ASIERGWGNIQY
TRBJ1-5,TRBV27,ASSFFLDSQPQH
TRBJ1-5,TRBV5-1,ASSSRGWGEGNQPQH
TRBJ2-7,TRBV27,ASSGLNKRAYEQY
TRBJ1-1,TRBV7-2,ASSQGGPTEAF
TRBJ2-1,TRBV29-1,SVEGGQALVEQF
TRBJ1-2,TRBV6-6,ASSTLQGADGYT
TRBJ1-1,TRBV18,ASSPERTMNTEAF
.,TRBV5-1,ASSSGGLAGLKSYEQY
TRBJ2-3,TRBV6-1,ASSEPDTDTQY
TRBJ2-3,TRBV5-6,ASSLGGPGSTDTQY
TRBJ1-5,TRBV2,ASMIGQGQPQH
TRBJ2-3,TRBV10-3,AISAPPTDTQY